This T cell receptor beta chain was recovered during a study of blood T cell repertoires in COVID-19. Seattle patient enrollment occurred during active infection, with longitudinal follow-up thereafter. Generated by immunoSEQ multiplex PCR, the TCRdb table keeps only in-frame clones and is missing some. The table has some 110,000 clones, approximately 74% seen once; the top ten hold 5.5% to 7.5%. CDR3 length: 11 amino acids. Germline V gene data show CDR1 as SEHNR and CDR2 as FQNEAQ (reference sequence). Trimming removed 3 bases at V and 10 bases at J, with 9 bases between. In its sample, this clone was seen a few times.

The genes are TRBV7-9 and TRBJ1-2; possibly TRBD1 for D (6 bases). The sample was peripheral blood. The clonotype comes from a man older than 75 with COVID-19, enrolled during active disease. The chain's CDR3 is CASSLDSHYTF. CDR3 nucleotide sequence: TGTGCCAGCAGCTTGGACAGTCACTACACCTTC.